What follows are 22 T cell receptor beta chains derived from one specimen sequenced in a study of shared clonotypes between healthy human individuals. The data were produced by immunoSEQ multiplex PCR, yet TCRdb's version contains in-frame clones alone and is incomplete. This sample has some 2,000,000 clones, with approximately 94% found just once. Sequencing was performed on naive CD4+ T cells sorted from blood. Regarding subset: CD45RA+ positively selected. The receptors shown here come from a man aged 18 to 29 in good health.

The CDR3 DNA follows: TGTGCCATTTCAGGGGGGCCCGCTGGCTACACCTTC. Protein: CAISGGPAGYTF. This rearrangement joins TRBV28 to TRBJ1-2, with TRBD1 matching 7 bases. With 10 bases clipped from V and 7 bases from J, the junction kept 9 bases outside the gene matches. There are 12 residues in the CDR3. Germline values: CDR1 MDHEN, CDR2 SYDVKM.

This sequence joins TRBV28 and TRBJ2-1; D gene uncertain. Trimming took 8 bases from V and 10 from J, leaving 24 bases between them. The CDR3 sequence is 15 residues long. Germline-derived CDR1 and CDR2 are MDHEN and SYDVKM. The CDR3 DNA follows: TGTGCCAGCTGGGCGGTCCAGCGCAGAATCAACGAGCAGTTCTTC. Its translation: CASWAVQRRINEQFF.

The rearrangement uses TRBV18 and TRBJ1-2, with D tentatively TRBD1 (6 bases). V was pared by 2 bases and J by 7 bases, with 14 bases between. The germline CDR1 and CDR2 sequences are KGHSH and LQKENI. The CDR3 totals 14 residues. The CDR3 bases are TGTGCCAGCTCACCAGGACAGTTTCTGTCTGGCTACACCTTC. Translation gives CASSPGQFLSGYTF.

The table lists this clone with a few counts. The chain is built from TRBV11-2 and TRBJ2-7, with 7 bases matching TRBD1. After removal of 5 bases from V and 11 bases from J, the junction contained 18 bases not matched to a gene. The germline V gene has CDR1 SGHAT and CDR2 FQNNGV. The CDR3 sequence is 15 residues long. The CDR3 reads CASSMPLLDRSVEYF. The DNA of the CDR3 is TGTGCCAGCAGCATGCCCTTATTGGACAGGTCGGTGGAGTACTTC. Looking up the rest from reference TRBV11-2 and TRBJ2-7 gives the full variable domain: EAGVAQSPRYKIIEKRQSVAFWCNPISGHATLYWYQQILGQGPKLLIQFQNNGVVDDSQLPKDRFSAERLKGVDSTLKIQPAKLEDSAVYLCASSMPLLDRSVEYFGPGTRLTVT.

The chain uses TRBV19 and TRBJ1-6, with D hard to call. The V gene lost 8 bases and the J gene lost 7 bases, with 18 bases spanning the gap. The CDR3 has 15 residues. The germline V gene has CDR1 LNHDA and CDR2 SQIVND (reference sequence). The CDR3 region is CASRKSQAMNSPLHF. CDR3 nucleotide sequence: TGTGCCAGTCGGAAATCTCAGGCCATGAATTCACCCCTCCACTTT. Supplemented by reference TRBV19 and TRBJ1-6, the full variable domain reads DGGITQSPKYLFRKEGQNVTLSCEQNLNHDAMYWYRQDPGQGLRLIYYSQIVNDFQKGDIAEGYSVSREKKESFPLTVTSAQKNPTAFYLCASRKSQAMNSPLHFGNGTRLTVT.

The V call is TRBV6-5, the J call TRBJ2-3; 7 bases agree with TRBD1. Germline V gene lookup returns CDR1 MNHEY and CDR2 SVGAGI. After removal of 5 bases from V and 1 base from J, the junction contained 3 bases not matched to a gene. The CDR3 extends over 14 amino acids. The CDR3, as DNA: TGTGCCAGCAGTAGGGACAGCGGCACAGATACGCAGTATTTT. This codes for CASSRDSGTDTQYF.

This sequence joins TRBV5-1 and TRBJ1-1, with a weak D call TRBD1 (5 bases). This CDR3 spans 15 amino acids. V was cut by 0 bases and J by 1 base, with 10 bases left in between. The germline CDR1 and CDR2 sequences are SGHRS and YFSETQ. CDR3 loop: CASSLEPGENTEAFF. The CDR3 nucleotides are TGCGCCAGCAGCTTGGAACCGGGGGAGAACACTGAAGCTTTCTTT.

This clone was detected once. CDR3 sequence reads: CASSLGNRGEDGYTF. The CDR3 region has the DNA TGTGCCAGCAGCTTGGGTAACAGGGGAGAGGATGGCTACACCTTC. V and J are TRBV5-4 and TRBJ1-2; TRBD1 matches 7 bases. CDR1 SGHNT and CDR2 YYREEE come from the germline V gene (reference sequence). This CDR3 contains 15 residues. V was clipped by 0 bases and J by 6 bases; unmatched bases: 8.

The chain employs TRBV5-1 and TRBJ1-5; a weak D match, TRBD1 (5 bases). V was cut by 2 bases and J by 7 bases, with 7 bases left in between. The CDR3 sequence is 12 residues long. Germline loops: CDR1 SGHRS, CDR2 YFSETQ. The CDR3 coding sequence is TGCGCCAGCAGCTTATGGGGCCAGCCCCAGCATTTT. Its protein is CASSLWGQPQHF.

The chain uses TRBV7-9 and TRBJ1-6; no clear D gene. Per the germline V gene, CDR1 is SEHNR and CDR2 is FQNEAQ (reference sequence). V was cut by 5 bases and J by 9 bases, with 17 bases left in between. The CDR3 has 15 amino acids. The CDR3 loop is CASSQAASWGSPLHF. Here the CDR3 DNA reads TGTGCCAGCAGCCAGGCGGCGTCTTGGGGTTCACCCCTCCACTTT.

This chain connects TRBV18 to TRBJ2-7; D gene unclear. Germline V lookup: CDR1 KGHSH, CDR2 LQKENI. The CDR3 is 14 residues long. Trimming removed 3 bases at V and 3 bases at J, with 12 bases between. CDR3 protein: CASSPVRTDYEQYF. CDR3 sequence (DNA): TGTGCCAGCTCACCCGTTAGGACGGACTACGAGCAGTACTTC.

The chain links TRBV13 to TRBJ2-2, with 7 bases aligning to TRBD1. The CDR3 runs to 17 residues. Germline trimming cut 4 bases from V and 6 bases from J; bases unmatched to any gene: 14. Germline CDR1 PRHDT, CDR2 FYEKMQ (reference sequence). CDR3 in amino acids: CASSSDWDSEKPGELFF. The CDR3 DNA sequence: TGTGCCAGCAGCTCGGACTGGGACAGTGAAAAGCCCGGGGAGCTGTTTTTT. The complete variable domain, with remaining parts taken from reference TRBV13 and TRBJ2-2, reads AAGVIQSPRHLIKEKRETATLKCYPIPRHDTVYWYQQGPGQDPQFLISFYEKMQSDKGSIPDRFSAQQFSDYHSELNMSSLELGDSALYFCASSSDWDSEKPGELFFGEGSRLTVL.

The CDR3 DNA reads TGTGCCAGCAGCTTGTGGGGGAGCTCCTATAATTCACCCCTCCACTTT. The encoded protein is CASSLWGSSYNSPLHF. This chain uses TRBV5-8 with TRBJ1-6; D perhaps matches TRBD1 (5 bases). Germline V lookup: CDR1 SGHTS, CDR2 YDEGEE. V was clipped by 1 base and J by 0 bases, with 8 bases between them. The CDR3 loop spans 16 amino acids.

This chain connects TRBV7-8 to TRBJ2-2; D is possibly TRBD2 (5 bases). V lost 11 bases and J 0 bases, leaving 16 bases between the germline ends. The germline gives CDR1 SGHVS, CDR2 FQNEAQ. CDR3 length equals 15 residues. The CDR3 sequence: CALKASSANTGELFF. The CDR3 DNA follows: TGTGCCCTAAAGGCTAGTAGCGCGAACACCGGGGAGCTGTTTTTT. The variable domain in full, with the rest retrieved from reference TRBV7-8 and TRBJ2-2, is GAGVSQSPRYKVAKRGQDVALRCDPISGHVSLFWYQQALGQGPEFLTYFQNEAQLDKSGLPSDRFFAERPEGSVSTLKIQRTQQEDSAVYLCALKASSANTGELFFGEGSRLTVL.

V usage is TRBV7-2 and J usage is TRBJ1-1, with 7 bases matching TRBD1. The V segment lost 5 bases and the J segment 2 bases; nucleotides outside the gene matches: 5. Germline-derived CDR1 and CDR2 are SGHTA and FQGNSA. This CDR3 contains 14 residues. The CDR3 bases are TGTGCCAGCAGCCGGGACAGCTTTAACACTGAAGCTTTCTTT. It yields the protein CASSRDSFNTEAFF.

V gene TRBV7-2 combines with J gene TRBJ2-2, with TRBD1 as a possible D gene (6 bases). This CDR3 comprises 16 residues. Germline CDR1 is SGHTA and CDR2 is FQGNSA. The V end lost 2 bases, the J end lost 3 bases, and 13 bases lay between the germline ends. CDR3 in amino acids: CASSLSWGHHTGELFF. CDR3 nucleotides: TGTGCCAGCAGCTTATCGTGGGGACACCACACCGGGGAGCTGTTTTTT.

CDR3 sequence: CASSLGPINQPQHF. The CDR3 DNA sequence: TGCGCCAGCAGCTTGGGACCGATCAATCAGCCCCAGCATTTT. The rearrangement links TRBV5-1 to TRBJ1-5; D uncertain. This CDR3 comprises 14 residues. Trimming took off 0 bases at V and 3 bases at J, with 7 bases between the two ends. CDR1 is SGHRS and CDR2 is YFSETQ in the germline V gene.

V gene TRBV5-5 combines with J gene TRBJ1-2, with a weak D call TRBD1 (5 bases). V shed 3 bases and J shed 8 bases, with 20 bases lying between them. Germline V gives CDR1 SGHKS, CDR2 YYEKEE (reference sequence). CDR3 size: 15 residues. CDR3 bases: TGTGCCAGCAGCTCGCCGGGCAGGGAGGGTGAGGGCTACACCTTC. Translation: CASSSPGREGEGYTF.

The genes are TRBV4-1 and TRBJ2-2; 9 bases map to TRBD2. The germline V gene encodes CDR1 MGHRA and CDR2 YSYEKL. The CDR3 is 17 amino acids. V lost 1 base to trimming and J lost 1 base; unmatched junction nucleotides: 4. CDR3 protein: CASSQVLAGLNTGELFF. CDR3 DNA sequence: TGCGCCAGCAGCCAAGTCCTAGCGGGATTGAACACCGGGGAGCTGTTTTTT.

This clone has only a few counts. This rearrangement joins TRBV11-2 to TRBJ2-5; the D gene is possibly TRBD1 (6 bases). CDR1 and CDR2 from the germline V gene are SGHAT and FQNNGV. The CDR3 covers 14 residues. V lost 5 bases to trimming and J lost 5 bases, with 15 bases between them. The CDR3 reads CASSPTGNQETQYF. CDR3 coding DNA: TGTGCCAGCAGCCCCACAGGGAATCAGGAGACCCAGTACTTC.

The chain uses TRBV5-1 and TRBJ2-3; 11 nucleotides line up with TRBD2. Per germline, CDR1 SGHRS and CDR2 YFSETQ. The V gene end was trimmed by 4 bases and the J gene end by 2 bases; junction bases not matched to a gene: 6. This CDR3 is built from 16 residues. CDR3 amino acids: CASSPMTSGTTDTQYF. In nucleotides, the CDR3 is TGCGCCAGCAGCCCGATGACTAGCGGGACCACAGATACGCAGTATTTT.

This sequence joins TRBV7-8 and TRBJ2-7; D perhaps matches TRBD2 (5 bases). The germline V gene has CDR1 SGHVS and CDR2 FQNEAQ. Trimming left V 5 bases short and J 6 bases short, with 11 bases between. The CDR3 runs 12 residues. The CDR3, as DNA: TGTGCCAGCAGCCTATCTGGAGGCGAGCAGTACTTC. Translated: CASSLSGGEQYF.